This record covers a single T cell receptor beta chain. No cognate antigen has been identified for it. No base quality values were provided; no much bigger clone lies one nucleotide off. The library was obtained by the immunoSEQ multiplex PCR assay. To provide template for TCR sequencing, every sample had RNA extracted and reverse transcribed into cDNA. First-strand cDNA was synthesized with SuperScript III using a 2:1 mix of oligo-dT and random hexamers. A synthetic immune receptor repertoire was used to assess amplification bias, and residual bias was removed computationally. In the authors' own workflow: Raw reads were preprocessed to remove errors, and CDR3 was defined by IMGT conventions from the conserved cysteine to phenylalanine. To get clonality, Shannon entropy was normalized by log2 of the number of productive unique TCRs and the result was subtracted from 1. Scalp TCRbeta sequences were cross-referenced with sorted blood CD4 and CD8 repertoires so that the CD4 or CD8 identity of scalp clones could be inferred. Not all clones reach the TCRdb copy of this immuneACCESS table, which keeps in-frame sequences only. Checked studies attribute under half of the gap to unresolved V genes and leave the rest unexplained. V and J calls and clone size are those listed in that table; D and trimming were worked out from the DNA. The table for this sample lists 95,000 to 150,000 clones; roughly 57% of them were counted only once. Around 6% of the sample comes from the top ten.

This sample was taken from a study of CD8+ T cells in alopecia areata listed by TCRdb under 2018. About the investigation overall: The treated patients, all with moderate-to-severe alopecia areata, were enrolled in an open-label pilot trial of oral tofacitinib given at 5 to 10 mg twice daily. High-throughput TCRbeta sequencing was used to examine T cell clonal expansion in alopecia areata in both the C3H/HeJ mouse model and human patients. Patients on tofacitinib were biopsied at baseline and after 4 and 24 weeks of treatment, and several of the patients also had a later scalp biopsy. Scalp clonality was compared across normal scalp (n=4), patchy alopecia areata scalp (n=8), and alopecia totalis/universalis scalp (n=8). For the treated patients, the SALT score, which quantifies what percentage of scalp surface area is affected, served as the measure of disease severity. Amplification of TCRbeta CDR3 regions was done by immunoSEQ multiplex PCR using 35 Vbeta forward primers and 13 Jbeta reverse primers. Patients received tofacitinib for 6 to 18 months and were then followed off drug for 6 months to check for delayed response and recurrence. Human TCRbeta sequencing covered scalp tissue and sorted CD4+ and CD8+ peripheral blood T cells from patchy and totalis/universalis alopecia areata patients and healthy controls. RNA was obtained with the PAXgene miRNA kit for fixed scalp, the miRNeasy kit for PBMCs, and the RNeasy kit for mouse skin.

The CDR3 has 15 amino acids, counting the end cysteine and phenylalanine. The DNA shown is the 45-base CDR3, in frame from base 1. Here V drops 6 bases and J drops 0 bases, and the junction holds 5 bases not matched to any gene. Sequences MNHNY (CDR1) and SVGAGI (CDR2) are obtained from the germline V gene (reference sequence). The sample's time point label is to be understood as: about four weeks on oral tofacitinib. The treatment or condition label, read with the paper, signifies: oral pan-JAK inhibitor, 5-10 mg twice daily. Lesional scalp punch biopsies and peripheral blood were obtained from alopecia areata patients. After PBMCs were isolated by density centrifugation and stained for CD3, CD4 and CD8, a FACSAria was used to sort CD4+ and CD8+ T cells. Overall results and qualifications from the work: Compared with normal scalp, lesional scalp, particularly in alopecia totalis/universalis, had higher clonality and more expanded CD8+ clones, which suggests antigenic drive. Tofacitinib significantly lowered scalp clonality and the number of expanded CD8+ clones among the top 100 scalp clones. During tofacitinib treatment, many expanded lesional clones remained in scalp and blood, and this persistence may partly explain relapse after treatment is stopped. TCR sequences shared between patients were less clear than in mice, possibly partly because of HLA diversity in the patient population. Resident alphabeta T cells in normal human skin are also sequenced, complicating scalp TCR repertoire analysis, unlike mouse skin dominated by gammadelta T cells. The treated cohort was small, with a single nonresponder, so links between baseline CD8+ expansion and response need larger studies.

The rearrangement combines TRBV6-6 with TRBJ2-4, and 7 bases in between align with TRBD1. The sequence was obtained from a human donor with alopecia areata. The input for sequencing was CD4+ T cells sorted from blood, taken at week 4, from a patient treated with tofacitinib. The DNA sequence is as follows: TGTGCCAGCAGCAGGACAGGAGCAGCCAAAAACATTCAGTACTTC. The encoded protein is CASSRTGAAKNIQYF.